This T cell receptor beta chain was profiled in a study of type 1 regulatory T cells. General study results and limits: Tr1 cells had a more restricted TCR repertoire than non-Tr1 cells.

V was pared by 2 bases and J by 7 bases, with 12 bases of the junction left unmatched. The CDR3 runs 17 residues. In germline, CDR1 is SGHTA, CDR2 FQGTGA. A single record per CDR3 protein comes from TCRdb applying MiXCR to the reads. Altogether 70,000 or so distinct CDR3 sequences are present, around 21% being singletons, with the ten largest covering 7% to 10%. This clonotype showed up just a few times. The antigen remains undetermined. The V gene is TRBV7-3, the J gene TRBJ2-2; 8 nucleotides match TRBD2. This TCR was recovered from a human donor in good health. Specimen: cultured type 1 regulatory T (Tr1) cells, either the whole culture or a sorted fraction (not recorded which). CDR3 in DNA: TGTGCCAGCAGCTTACAGCCACGCGCGGGAGGTATCGGGGAGCTGTTTTTT. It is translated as CASSLQPRAGGIGELFF.